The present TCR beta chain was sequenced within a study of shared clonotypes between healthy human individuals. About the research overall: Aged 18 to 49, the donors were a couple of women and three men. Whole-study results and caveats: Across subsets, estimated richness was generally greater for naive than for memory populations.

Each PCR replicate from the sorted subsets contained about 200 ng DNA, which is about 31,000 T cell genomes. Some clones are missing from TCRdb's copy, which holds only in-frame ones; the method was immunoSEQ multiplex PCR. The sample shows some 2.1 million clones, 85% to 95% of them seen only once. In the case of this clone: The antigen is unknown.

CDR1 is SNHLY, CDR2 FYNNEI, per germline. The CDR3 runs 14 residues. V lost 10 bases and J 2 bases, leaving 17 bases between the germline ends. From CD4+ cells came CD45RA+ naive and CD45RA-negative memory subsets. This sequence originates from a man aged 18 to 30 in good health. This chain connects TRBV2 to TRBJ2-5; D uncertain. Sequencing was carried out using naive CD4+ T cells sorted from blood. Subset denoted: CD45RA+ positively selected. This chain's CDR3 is CATKGSPNQETQYF. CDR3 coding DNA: TGTGCCACAAAAGGATCTCCGAATCAAGAGACCCAGTACTTC.